This TCR beta chain was sequenced for a study of T cells in tumors after PD-1 blockade. Measured with immunoSEQ multiplex PCR; TCRdb has only the in-frame clones, and not every one. Seen here are about 33,000 clones, just under 80% observed once, and the top ten hold about 35%. Template: tumor biopsy or peripheral blood genomic DNA, about 616-6,500 ng per sample. This receptor was obtained from a human donor with basal cell carcinoma. The sequenced sample was PBMCs, obtained before anti-PD-1 treatment.

Here the CDR3 reads CASSLERMGLYGYTF. The CDR3, as DNA: TGCGCCAGCAGCCTAGAGCGGATGGGCCTCTATGGCTACACCTTC. V and J are TRBV4-3 and TRBJ1-2; D is ambiguous. V lost 4 bases and J 4 bases, leaving 16 bases between the germline ends. The CDR3 length is 15 residues. The germline V gene encodes CDR1 LGHNA and CDR2 YSLEER.